Listed below are T cell receptor beta chains from one sample, sequenced in a study of T cell changes during pregnancy in multiple sclerosis. Assay: immunoSEQ multiplex PCR; the TCRdb copy retains only in-frame clones and omits some. The table shows about 87,000 clones, with just over 90% occurring only once. The source material was peripheral blood, sampled in the third trimester of pregnancy. All receptors come from a female donor in good health, enrolled as a control in a pregnancy study. The CDR3 runs from the conserved cysteine through the conserved F or W. D genes are given only for firm matches. Rows may omit the clone size; those that give it use once, few, many or a size class.

TGTGCCAGCAGCTTAAGGCAGGGGGACGAGCAGTACTTC CASSLRQGDEQYF TRBD1 TRBV7-2 - TRBJ2-7
TGCGCCAGCAGCGCGGGGACTAGCGGGAAAGATGAGCAGTTCTTC CASSAGTSGKDEQFF TRBD2 TRBV5-1 - TRBJ2-1
TGTGCCAGCAGCTTAGTAGTTTACGAGCAGTACTTC CASSLVVYEQYF - TRBV7-2 - TRBJ2-7
TGTGCCAGCAGCTTAGCACAGGGAGGGCAGCCCCAGCATTTT CASSLAQGGQPQHF - TRBV7-8 - TRBJ1-5
TGTGCCAGCATCCAAACCGGGACAGGGGCAGATACGCAGTATTTT CASIQTGTGADTQYF TRBD1 TRBV7-8 - TRBJ2-3
TGTGCCAGCAGCGTTGACAGGGGGGCAATTGGGGCCCAGTACTTC CASSVDRGAIGAQYF TRBD1 TRBV7-9 - TRBJ2-5
TGTGCCAGCAGTAACTCAGGGGGCGTCACTGAAGCTTTCTTT CASSNSGGVTEAFF TRBD1 TRBV6-1 - TRBJ1-1
TGTGCCAGCAGCCCCCGGACTAGCGGTTCCAGGGGCAATGAGCAGTTCTTC CASSPRTSGSRGNEQFF TRBD2 TRBV5-6 - TRBJ2-1
TGCGCCAGCAGCATTGGACAAGAAGCGGGCGAGCAGTACTTC CASSIGQEAGEQYF - TRBV5-1 - TRBJ2-7
TGTGCCACCAGCAGGGAGTCGTCTAATGAAAAACTGTTTTTT CATSRESSNEKLFF - TRBV15 - TRBJ1-4
TGTGCCAGCTCACCCTCAGGGGGCTACTCCTACAATGAGCAGTTCTTC CASSPSGGYSYNEQFF TRBD1 TRBV18 - TRBJ2-1
TGTGCCAGCTCAGAAAACAGGGGAAGTACTGAAGCTTTCTTT CASSENRGSTEAFF TRBD1 TRBV18 - TRBJ1-1
TGTGCCAGTAGTGCCCGCGGGGGAACTGAAGCTTTCTTT CASSARGGTEAFF - TRBV19 few TRBJ1-1
TGCAGCGTTGAGACAGCGTCTGAAGCTTTCTTT CSVETASEAFF - TRBV29-1 - TRBJ1-1
TGCAGCGTTGGTGACAGGGGTGGGTACGAGCAGTACTTC CSVGDRGGYEQYF TRBD1 TRBV29-1 - TRBJ2-7
TGCGCCAGCAGCCAATCAGGGGGAGCTGGGAACCCCACAGATACGCAGTATTTT CASSQSGGAGNPTDTQYF TRBD1 TRBV4-1 once TRBJ2-3
TGTGCCACCAGCAGAATAGAAGATCTAAACACCGGGGAGCTGTTTTTT CATSRIEDLNTGELFF - TRBV15 - TRBJ2-2
TGTGCCTCACGGGACAACTCCTACGAGCAGTACTTC CASRDNSYEQYF - TRBV10-3 many TRBJ2-7
TGTGCCAGTTCCGGGACACTCAGCTCCTACGAGCAGTACTTC CASSGTLSSYEQYF - TRBV19 - TRBJ2-7
TGCGCCAGCAGCCAAGATCTGTCCGGAGCGGGAGGGGAGACCCAGTACTTC CASSQDLSGAGGETQYF TRBD2 TRBV4-1 - TRBJ2-5
TGTGCCAGCAGTCTCGGGCCTGGTGGAGGCTCCTACGAGCAGTACTTC CASSLGPGGGSYEQYF - TRBV27 - TRBJ2-7
TGTGCCAGCAGCCAAAAAGGACTAGCGTCTAGCACAGATACGCAGTATTTT CASSQKGLASSTDTQYF TRBD2 TRBV4-2 - TRBJ2-3
TGTGCCAGCAGCTTAAACAGGGTTGTCGATGAGCAGTTCTTC CASSLNRVVDEQFF - TRBV11-2 - TRBJ2-1
TGTGCCAGCAGTGACTTGGGACAGATGAACACTGAAGCTTTCTTT CASSDLGQMNTEAFF TRBD1 TRBV2 - TRBJ1-1
TGTGCCAGCAGCTCAGACCAAGAGACCCAGTACTTC CASSSDQETQYF - TRBV7-2 once TRBJ2-5
TGTGCCAGCAGCCTTATGGGTAGCGGGAGGGCGGAGACCCAGTACTTC CASSLMGSGRAETQYF TRBD2 TRBV27 - TRBJ2-5
TGTGCCAGCAGCCAGGGGGAGGCATCCTACGGGCAGTACTTC CASSQGEASYGQYF - TRBV4-2 - TRBJ2-7